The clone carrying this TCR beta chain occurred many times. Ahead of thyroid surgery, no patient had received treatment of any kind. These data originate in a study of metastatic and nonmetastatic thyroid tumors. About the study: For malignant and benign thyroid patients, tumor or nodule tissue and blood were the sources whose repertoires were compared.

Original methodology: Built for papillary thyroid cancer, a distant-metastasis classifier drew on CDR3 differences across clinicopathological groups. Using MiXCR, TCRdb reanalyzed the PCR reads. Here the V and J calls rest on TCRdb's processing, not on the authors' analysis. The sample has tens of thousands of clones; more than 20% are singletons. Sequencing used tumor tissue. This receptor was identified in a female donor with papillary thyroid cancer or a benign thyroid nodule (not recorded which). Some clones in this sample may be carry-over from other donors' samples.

The DNA of the CDR3 is TGTGCCAGCAGTTCTGACAGGTCCGAGACCCAGTACTTC. Protein sequence: CASSSDRSETQYF. The V call is TRBV2, the J call TRBJ2-5, with D possibly TRBD1 on 6 matching bases. Germline V gene lookup returns CDR1 SNHLY and CDR2 FYNNEI. V lost 5 bases to trimming and J lost 5 bases, with 12 bases between them. This CDR3 region has 13 residues.